The 3 T cell receptor beta chains reported below all come from one sample, sequenced in a study of blood T cell repertoires in COVID-19. Libraries were prepared by immunoSEQ multiplex PCR; TCRdb keeps only in-frame clonotypes and omits some of them. The repertoire holds approximately 400,000 clones, more than 80% seen once, with about 1.2% in the top ten. The sequencing sample was made of peripheral blood. The receptors were sampled from a man aged 40-49 years with acute or convalescent COVID-19.

The chain recombines TRBV7-2 with TRBJ2-5, with D perhaps matching TRBD1 (6 bases). Germline V lookup: CDR1 SGHTA, CDR2 FQGNSA. The germline V and J ends were trimmed by 5 bases and 4 bases, with 14 bases remaining between them. This CDR3 is built from 14 residues. In nucleotides, the CDR3 is TGTGCCAGCAGCCAACAGGGTTTAGCAGAGACCCAGTACTTC. This codes for CASSQQGLAETQYF.

The rearrangement links TRBV6-5 to TRBJ2-1, with unresolved D. V was cut by 10 bases and J by 4 bases, with 11 bases left in between. The CDR3 has 12 residues. CDR1 and CDR2 from the germline V gene are MNHEY and SVGAGI. The CDR3 DNA reads as TGTGCCACGGGTCGGCTTTACAATGAGCAGTTCTTC. The encoded protein is CATGRLYNEQFF.

CDR3 DNA sequence: TGTGCCAGCAGCTCAGACCCGGGACATAACACCGGGGAGCTGTTTTTT. As protein: CASSSDPGHNTGELFF. The chain is built from TRBV5-6 and TRBJ2-2, with a possible D match to TRBD1 (6 bases). The CDR3 runs 16 residues. Germline values: CDR1 SGHDT, CDR2 YYEEEE. Trimming cost V 3 bases and J 2 bases, with 14 bases left between them.